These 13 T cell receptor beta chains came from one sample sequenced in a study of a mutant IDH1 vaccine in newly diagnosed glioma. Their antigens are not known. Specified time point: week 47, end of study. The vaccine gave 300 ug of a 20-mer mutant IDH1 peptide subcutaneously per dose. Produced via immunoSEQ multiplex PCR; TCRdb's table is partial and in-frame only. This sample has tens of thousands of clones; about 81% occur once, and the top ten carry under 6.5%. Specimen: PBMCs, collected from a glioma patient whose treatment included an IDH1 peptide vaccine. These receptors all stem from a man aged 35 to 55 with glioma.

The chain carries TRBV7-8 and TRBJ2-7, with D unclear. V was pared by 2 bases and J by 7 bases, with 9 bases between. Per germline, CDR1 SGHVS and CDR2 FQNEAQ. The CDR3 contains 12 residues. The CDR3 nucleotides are TGTGCCAGCAGCTTAAACCATCAAGAGCAGTACTTC. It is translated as CASSLNHQEQYF.

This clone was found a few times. The CDR3 protein is CASSFERDPYNEQFF. As DNA, the CDR3 is TGTGCCAGCAGCTTTGAGAGGGATCCATACAATGAGCAGTTCTTC. V is TRBV11-2 and J is TRBJ2-1; D is possibly TRBD2 (5 bases). Germline-derived CDR1 and CDR2 are SGHAT and FQNNGV. The CDR3 consists of 15 residues. V was clipped by 3 bases and J by 4 bases, with 13 bases between them. The whole variable domain, filled in from reference TRBV11-2 and TRBJ2-1, reads EAGVAQSPRYKIIEKRQSVAFWCNPISGHATLYWYQQILGQGPKLLIQFQNNGVVDDSQLPKDRFSAERLKGVDSTLKIQPAKLEDSAVYLCASSFERDPYNEQFFGPGTRLTVL.

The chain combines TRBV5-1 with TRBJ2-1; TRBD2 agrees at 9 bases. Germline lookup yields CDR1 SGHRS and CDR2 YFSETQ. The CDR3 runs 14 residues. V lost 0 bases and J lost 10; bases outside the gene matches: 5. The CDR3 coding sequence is TGCGCCAGCAGCTTGGAGGGACTAGCCATCGAGCAGTTCTTC. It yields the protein CASSLEGLAIEQFF.

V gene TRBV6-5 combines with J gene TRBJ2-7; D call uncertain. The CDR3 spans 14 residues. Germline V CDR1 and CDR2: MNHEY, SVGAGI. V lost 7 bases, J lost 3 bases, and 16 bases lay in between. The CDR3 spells CASTPSGSRYEQYF. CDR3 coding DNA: TGTGCCAGCACCCCCTCGGGCTCCCGCTACGAGCAGTACTTC.

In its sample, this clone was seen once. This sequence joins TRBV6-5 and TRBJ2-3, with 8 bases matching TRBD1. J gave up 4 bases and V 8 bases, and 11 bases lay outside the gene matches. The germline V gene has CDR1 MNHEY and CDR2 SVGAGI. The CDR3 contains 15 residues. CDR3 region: CASQAGGARADTQYF. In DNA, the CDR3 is TGTGCCAGCCAAGCAGGGGGCGCGAGGGCAGATACGCAGTATTTT.

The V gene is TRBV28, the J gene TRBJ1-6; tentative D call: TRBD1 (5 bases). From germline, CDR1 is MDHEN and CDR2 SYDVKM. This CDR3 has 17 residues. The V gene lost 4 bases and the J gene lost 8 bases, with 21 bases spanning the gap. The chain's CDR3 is CASSSRQNHLSDSPLHF. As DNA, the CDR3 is TGTGCCAGCAGTTCCAGACAGAACCACCTAAGTGATTCACCCCTCCACTTT.

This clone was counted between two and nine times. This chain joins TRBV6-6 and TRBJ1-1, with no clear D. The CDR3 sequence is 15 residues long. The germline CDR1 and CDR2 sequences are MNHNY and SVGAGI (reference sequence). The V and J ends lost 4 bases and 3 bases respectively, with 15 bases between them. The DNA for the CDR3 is TGTGCCAGCAGTTCCCCGACCTTCCCGCACACTGAAGCTTTCTTT. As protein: CASSSPTFPHTEAFF.

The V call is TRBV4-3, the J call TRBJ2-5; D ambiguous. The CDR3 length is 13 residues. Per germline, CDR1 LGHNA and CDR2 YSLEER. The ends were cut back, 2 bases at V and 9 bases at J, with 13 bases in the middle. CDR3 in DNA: TGCGCCAGCAGCCAAAGTCTCCTCCGGGCCCAGTACTTC. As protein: CASSQSLLRAQYF.

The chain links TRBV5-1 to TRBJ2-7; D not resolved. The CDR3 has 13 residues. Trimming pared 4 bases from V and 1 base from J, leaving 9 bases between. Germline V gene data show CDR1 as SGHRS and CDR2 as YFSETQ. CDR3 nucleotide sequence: TGCGCCAGCAGCCTGGCAAGTTCCTACGAGCAGTACTTC. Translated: CASSLASSYEQYF.

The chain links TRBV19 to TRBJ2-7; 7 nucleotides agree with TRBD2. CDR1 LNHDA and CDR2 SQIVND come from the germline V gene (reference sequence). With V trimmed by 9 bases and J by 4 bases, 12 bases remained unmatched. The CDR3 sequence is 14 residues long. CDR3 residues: CASRVAGVGYEQYF. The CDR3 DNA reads TGTGCCAGCCGAGTGGCGGGAGTTGGGTACGAGCAGTACTTC.

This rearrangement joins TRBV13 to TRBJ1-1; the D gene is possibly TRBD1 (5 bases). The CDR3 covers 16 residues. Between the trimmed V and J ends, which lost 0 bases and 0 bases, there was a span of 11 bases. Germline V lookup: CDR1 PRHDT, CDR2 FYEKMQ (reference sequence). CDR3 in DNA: TGTGCCAGCAGCTTAGGACGGGGCGGGATGAACACTGAAGCTTTCTTT. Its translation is CASSLGRGGMNTEAFF.

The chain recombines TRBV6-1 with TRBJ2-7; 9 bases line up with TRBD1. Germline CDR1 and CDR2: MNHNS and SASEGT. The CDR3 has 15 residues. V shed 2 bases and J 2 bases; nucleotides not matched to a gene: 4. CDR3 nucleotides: TGTGCCAGCAGTGAACGACAGGGGGGCCCCTACGAGCAGTACTTC. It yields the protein CASSERQGGPYEQYF.

The DNA for the CDR3 is TGTGCCATCGGGACTGAGTCCACCATATATTTT. Its protein product is CAIGTESTIYF. This rearrangement joins TRBV25-1 to TRBJ1-3; a weak D match, TRBD1 (5 bases). Germline V gives CDR1 MGHDK, CDR2 SYGVNS. This CDR3 spans 11 amino acids. The germline V and J ends were trimmed by 10 bases and 9 bases, with 13 bases remaining between them.